Each of the 23 T cell receptor beta chains below was sequenced from the same sample in a study of control samples from healthy donors and cancer patients. Assay: immunoSEQ multiplex PCR; the TCRdb copy retains only in-frame clones and omits some. The sample lists under 450,000 clones; about nine tenths were seen once. The sequenced material came from PBMCs. The receptors were gathered from a man between 40 and 49 years old with head and neck cancer.

The chain links TRBV12-5 to TRBJ2-1; D gene unclear. CDR1 is LGHNT and CDR2 is FRNRAP in the germline V gene. Trimming left V 1 base short and J 5 bases short, with 6 bases between. The CDR3 runs 13 residues. The CDR3 region is CASGLAADNEQFF. The DNA of the CDR3 is TGTGCTAGTGGTTTGGCGGCTGACAATGAGCAGTTCTTC.

The CDR3 region is CASSQNPGQTNSPLHF. DNA for the CDR3: TGTGCCAGCAGCCAAAACCCGGGACAGACTAATTCACCCCTCCACTTT. The chain joins TRBV28 to TRBJ1-6; 7 bases are a match to TRBD1. Germline CDR1 and CDR2: MDHEN and SYDVKM. The CDR3 contains 16 residues. J gave up 6 bases and V 6 bases, and 11 bases lay outside the gene matches. The full variable domain, its missing parts supplied by reference TRBV28 and TRBJ1-6, is DVKVTQSSRYLVKRTGEKVFLECVQDMDHENMFWYRQDPGLGLRLIYFSYDVKMKEKGDIPEGYSVSREKKERFSLILESASTNQTSMYLCASSQNPGQTNSPLHFGNGTRLTVT.

The chain combines TRBV5-4 with TRBJ2-7, with TRBD1 matching 10 bases. Germline V lookup: CDR1 SGHNT, CDR2 YYREEE (reference sequence). This CDR3 has 13 amino acids. V was pared by 4 bases and J by 5 bases, with 3 bases of the junction left unmatched. The CDR3 region is CASSTGQGDEQYF. The CDR3 nucleotides read TGTGCCAGCAGCACCGGACAGGGGGACGAGCAGTACTTC.

The V and J genes are TRBV27 and TRBJ2-3; D gene unclear. There are 15 residues in the CDR3. From germline, CDR1 is MNHEY and CDR2 SMNVEV (reference sequence). The ends were cut back, 7 bases at V and 3 bases at J, with 17 bases in the middle. The CDR3 protein is CASIPLGLSTDTQYF. CDR3 DNA: TGTGCCAGCATCCCCTTAGGGCTATCTACAGATACGCAGTATTTT.

The chain is built from TRBV7-3 and TRBJ1-2; TRBD1 matches 9 bases. This CDR3 is built from 14 residues. The germline CDR1 and CDR2 sequences are SGHTA and FQGTGA. V shed 5 bases, J shed 6 bases, and the junction held 7 bases outside the gene matches. The CDR3 loop reads CASSPGTGYDGYTF. The CDR3 DNA reads TGTGCCAGCAGCCCCGGGACAGGGTACGATGGCTACACCTTC.

The chain carries TRBV20-1 and TRBJ2-1; D is ambiguous. Germline V gene sequence: CDR1 DFQATT, CDR2 SNEGSKA (reference sequence). CDR3 length: 11 amino acids. The ends were cut back, 3 bases at V and 9 bases at J, with 9 bases in the middle. CDR3 coding DNA: TGCAGTGCTAGGATTTTCAGTGAGCAGTTCTTC. Translating it yields CSARIFSEQFF.

V is TRBV5-1 and J is TRBJ2-3, with D possibly TRBD2 on 5 matching bases. Germline V gene lookup returns CDR1 SGHRS and CDR2 YFSETQ. The CDR3 consists of 12 residues. Trimming took off 3 bases at V and 4 bases at J, with 6 bases between the two ends. The CDR3 coding sequence is TGCGCCAGCAGCTCGAGGGCAGATACGCAGTATTTT. This encodes CASSSRADTQYF.

This clone showed up just a few times. The germline gene is not matched at one end of the junction; a read error may be the cause. The chain couples TRBV7-7 to TRBJ2-1, with 10 bases lining up with TRBD2. The CDR3 runs 15 residues. The germline V gene has CDR1 SSHAT and CDR2 FNYEAQ (reference sequence). DNA of the CDR3: TGTGCTAGCAGCCCCTTAGCGGGAGGTATATATGAGCAGTTCTTC. Its protein product is CASSPLAGGIYEQFF.

The J gene is TRBJ2-1, the V gene TRBV27; 12 nucleotides agree with TRBD2. The CDR3 runs to 16 residues. Germline trimming cut 1 base from V and 10 bases from J; bases unmatched to any gene: 8. Looked up from germline, CDR1 is MNHEY and CDR2 is SMNVEV (reference sequence). The DNA for the CDR3 is TGTGCCAGCAGTTTATTCGGGACTAGCGGGTTAGCGGAGCAGTTCTTC. Translated, it gives CASSLFGTSGLAEQFF.

V is TRBV6-5 and J is TRBJ2-1; 9 bases map to TRBD2. The CDR3 is 14 amino acids. The V gene end was trimmed by 6 bases and the J gene end by 10 bases; junction bases not matched to a gene: 10. Germline V CDR1 and CDR2: MNHEY, SVGAGI. Here the CDR3 reads CASRPGTSQQEQFF. For the CDR3, the DNA is TGTGCCAGCAGACCCGGGACTAGCCAACAGGAGCAGTTCTTC.

CDR3 in DNA: TGTGCCAGTAATTCCCAGGGGACCACCGGGGAGCTGTTTTTT. Encoded protein: CASNSQGTTGELFF. This chain uses TRBV19 with TRBJ2-2; a weak D match, TRBD1 (6 bases). The CDR3 extends over 14 amino acids. V lost 7 bases and J lost 4, with 13 bases in between. The germline gives CDR1 LNHDA, CDR2 SQIVND (reference sequence).

This clone was counted once. The rearrangement uses TRBV5-4 and TRBJ1-2; perhaps TRBD1 as D (5 bases). The CDR3 has 15 amino acids. The germline V and J ends were trimmed by 5 bases and 4 bases, with 18 bases remaining between them. In germline, CDR1 is SGHNT, CDR2 YYREEE (reference sequence). This CDR3 reads CASSSRDLIRYGYTF. DNA of the CDR3: TGTGCCAGCAGTTCTCGGGACCTAATCCGCTATGGCTACACCTTC.

This clone was picked up one time. V usage is TRBV3-1 (or the pseudogene TRBV3-2) and J usage is TRBJ1-6, with 7 nucleotides matching TRBD1. Trimming cost V 4 bases and J 6 bases; bases outside gene matches: 18. CDR3 length: 19 residues. The germline gives CDR1 LGHDT, CDR2 YNNKEL (reference sequence). In DNA form, the CDR3 reads TGTGCCAGCAGCCGGGGGTTAGGGGGACAGTCAGCCACTAATTCACCCCTCCACTTT. It encodes CASSRGLGGQSATNSPLHF.

The V call is TRBV28, the J call TRBJ2-1; 7 bases agree with TRBD2. The ends lost 4 bases at V and 0 bases at J; junction bases unmatched: 12. The V gene's germline CDR1 is MDHEN and CDR2 SYDVKM. CDR3 length: 18 residues. The CDR3 region is CASSSWTSPLSSYNEQFF. The CDR3 DNA reads as TGTGCCAGCAGTTCCTGGACTAGTCCACTCAGCTCCTACAATGAGCAGTTCTTC.

The chain has TRBV4-1 and TRBJ2-1, with D possibly TRBD2 on 6 matching bases. This CDR3 is 14 amino acids long. Trimming took off 3 bases at V and 7 bases at J, with 13 bases between the two ends. Per the germline V gene, CDR1 is MGHRA and CDR2 is YSYEKL. The CDR3: CASSQPRDLNEQFF. The DNA for the CDR3 is TGCGCCAGCAGCCAGCCCCGGGACTTGAATGAGCAGTTCTTC.

This clone was counted between two and nine times. The chain is built from TRBV7-9 and TRBJ2-7; 9 nucleotides agree with TRBD1. Germline V gene sequence: CDR1 SEHNR, CDR2 FQNEAQ (reference sequence). The V gene end was trimmed by 3 bases and the J gene end by 3 bases; junction bases not matched to a gene: 12. CDR3 size: 17 residues. Written as DNA, the CDR3 is TGTGCCAGCAGCTTCACCAGGACAGGGGCCGCCCTCTACGAGCAGTACTTC. Translated: CASSFTRTGAALYEQYF.

This chain uses TRBV7-2 with TRBJ2-5, with 7 bases fitting TRBD2. This CDR3 has 15 amino acids. V lost 1 base and J lost 0; bases outside the gene matches: 2. Germline CDR1 SGHTA, CDR2 FQGNSA. The CDR3, as DNA: TGTGCCAGCAGCTTAGGGGGAGGGAACCAAGAGACCCAGTACTTC. Amino acid sequence: CASSLGGGNQETQYF.

The chain couples TRBV19 to TRBJ2-7; 10 nucleotides align to TRBD2. The germline V gene has CDR1 LNHDA and CDR2 SQIVND (reference sequence). Unmatched junction bases numbered 9, after V lost 6 bases and J lost 4 bases. The CDR3 sequence is 15 residues long. The DNA for the CDR3 is TGTGCCAGTAGAGGCCGGGCTAGCGGGGGATACGAGCAGTACTTC. It translates to CASRGRASGGYEQYF. Full variable domain (remainder filled in from reference TRBV19 and TRBJ2-7): DGGITQSPKYLFRKEGQNVTLSCEQNLNHDAMYWYRQDPGQGLRLIYYSQIVNDFQKGDIAEGYSVSREKKESFPLTVTSAQKNPTAFYLCASRGRASGGYEQYFGPGTRLTVT.

The V and J genes are TRBV19 and TRBJ1-2; D ambiguous. V gave up 6 bases and J gave up 0 bases, with 8 bases separating them. The CDR3 consists of 13 residues. Germline values: CDR1 LNHDA, CDR2 SQIVND (reference sequence). CDR3 sequence: CASRAAANYGYTF. The CDR3 DNA sequence: TGTGCCAGTAGAGCTGCAGCTAACTATGGCTACACCTTC.

The genes are TRBV6-6 and TRBJ2-7; D possibly corresponds to TRBD2 (6 bases). CDR3 length: 15 amino acids. Germline loops: CDR1 MNHNY, CDR2 SVGAGI (reference sequence). V lost 4 bases, J lost 5 bases, and 18 bases lay in between. The CDR3 sequence: CASSSTPPGANEQYF. The CDR3 region has the DNA TGTGCCAGCAGTTCCACCCCTCCGGGAGCCAACGAGCAGTACTTC.

The V call is TRBV4-3, the J call TRBJ1-2; D ambiguous. This CDR3 comprises 13 residues. The germline V gene encodes CDR1 LGHNA and CDR2 YSLEER. The ends were cut back, 0 bases at V and 8 bases at J, with 10 bases in the middle. The DNA of the CDR3 is TGCGCCAGCAGCCAAGATCGAGGAAGGGGCTACACCTTC. Amino acid sequence: CASSQDRGRGYTF.

The chain couples TRBV6-6 to TRBJ2-2, with D possibly TRBD2 on 6 matching bases. Germline values: CDR1 MNHNY, CDR2 SVGAGI (reference sequence). V gave up 2 bases and J gave up 1 base, with 8 bases separating them. This CDR3 spans 15 amino acids. The CDR3 loop is CASSYEGGNTGELFF. The CDR3 coding sequence is TGTGCCAGCAGTTACGAGGGAGGGAACACCGGGGAGCTGTTTTTT.

V gene TRBV28 combines with J gene TRBJ1-1; 8 positions agree with TRBD1. Trimming took 7 bases from V and 1 from J; bases not matched to a gene: 11. The length of the CDR3 is 16 residues. CDR1 MDHEN and CDR2 SYDVKM come from the germline V gene. The chain's CDR3 is CASTLWPQGENTEAFF. As DNA, the CDR3 is TGTGCCAGCACCCTCTGGCCACAGGGGGAGAACACTGAAGCTTTCTTT.